This T cell receptor (beta chain) was recorded in a study of CD8 T cell repertoires and HIV-1 epitope variants. Overall study: T cells were stimulated with Twenty-five Gag and Nef peptides separately. Equal numbers of autologous T cell-negative cells presented antigen to enriched T cells. An approximately 10-day culture received IL-2, IL-7 and IL-15 on days 3 and 7. Study findings and constraints: Eight to ten TCR beta clonotypes were antigen-specific, six apparently recognizing autologous or escape variants.

Sequenced by immunoSEQ multiplex PCR; TCRdb stores in-frame clones only, minus some. The data hold around 5,800 clones, with under 70% observed a single time. V was cut by 0 bases and J by 0 bases, with 8 bases left in between. The CDR3 length is 15 residues. The germline V gene encodes CDR1 SGHRS and CDR2 YFSETQ. Remarks on this clone: Its antigen remains unknown.

V and J are TRBV5-1 and TRBJ2-3; D remains ambiguous. This receptor was obtained from a male donor with HIV. Sequenced material: cultured CD8+ T cells derived from PBMCs. CDR3 region: CASSLVGPSTDTQYF. For the CDR3, the DNA is TGCGCCAGCAGCTTGGTCGGGCCAAGCACAGATACGCAGTATTTT.